The 18 T cell receptor beta chains in this list originate from one sample, sequenced in a study of blood T cell repertoires in COVID-19. Using immunoSEQ multiplex PCR, the repertoire was profiled, and TCRdb retains in-frame clones only, with some absent. The table has 350,000 to 500,000 clones, more than 70% seen once. The sequenced sample was PBMCs or T cells enriched from blood (not recorded which). These receptors were taken from a woman under 30 who had been exposed to COVID-19.

The J gene is TRBJ2-6, the V gene TRBV4-1; D is unclear. The CDR3 length is 18 residues. From germline, CDR1 is MGHRA and CDR2 YSYEKL. Between the trimmed V and J ends, which lost 4 bases and 0 bases, there was a span of 16 bases. The CDR3 DNA sequence: TGCGCCAGCAGCCGAATTTGGTTACTGAACTCTGGGGCCAACGTCCTGACTTTC. The encoded protein is CASSRIWLLNSGANVLTF.

The chain combines TRBV6-1 with TRBJ2-1, with 8 nucleotides matching TRBD2. The CDR3 runs 17 residues. V was pared by 3 bases and J by 7 bases, with 14 bases of the junction left unmatched. Germline values: CDR1 MNHNS, CDR2 SASEGT. The CDR3 spells CASSDDLLAGRWNEQFF. The CDR3 DNA reads TGTGCCAGCAGTGATGATTTGTTAGCGGGGAGATGGAATGAGCAGTTCTTC.

This chain joins TRBV7-9 and TRBJ2-5; 9 nucleotides match TRBD1. With 2 bases clipped from V and 1 base from J, the junction kept 5 bases outside the gene matches. The germline CDR1 and CDR2 sequences are SEHNR and FQNEAQ (reference sequence). The CDR3 runs 16 residues. CDR3 nucleotide sequence: TGTGCCAGCAGCTTAACACCGGGACAGGGCCAAGAGACCCAGTACTTC. Translation: CASSLTPGQGQETQYF. The whole variable domain, remainder taken from reference TRBV7-9 and TRBJ2-5, is DTGVSQNPRHKITKRGQNVTFRCDPISEHNRLYWYRQTLGQGPEFLTYFQNEAQLEKSRLLSDRFSAERPKGSFSTLEIQRTEQGDSAMYLCASSLTPGQGQETQYFGPGTRLLVL.

About this clone: The same CDR3 also results from other DNA sequences found in this sample. V and J are TRBV18 and TRBJ1-4; TRBD1 is a possible D gene (5 bases). There are 13 residues in the CDR3. The V gene lost 3 bases and the J gene lost 8 bases, with 10 bases spanning the gap. CDR1 and CDR2 (germline): KGHSH, LQKENI. CDR3 nucleotide sequence: TGTGCCAGCTCACCGCAGGGCCGGGAAAAACTGTTTTTT. It specifies CASSPQGREKLFF.

The chain carries TRBV6-1 and TRBJ1-4; D might be TRBD1 (6 bases). The germline V gene has CDR1 MNHNS and CDR2 SASEGT. V lost 4 bases and J lost 1, with 16 bases in between. CDR3 size: 17 residues. CDR3 bases: TGTGCCAGCAGTGCATCCTACAGGGTTCAAACTAATGAAAAACTGTTTTTT. Its translation is CASSASYRVQTNEKLFF.

J is TRBJ1-4 and V is TRBV2, with no clear D. Germline loops: CDR1 SNHLY, CDR2 FYNNEI. The CDR3 is 11 amino acids. V lost 5 bases and J 11 bases, leaving 9 bases between the germline ends. CDR3: CASSSPSKLFF. DNA of the CDR3: TGTGCCAGCAGTTCCCCCTCGAAACTGTTTTTT. Full variable domain (remainder filled in from reference TRBV2 and TRBJ1-4): EPEVTQTPSHQVTQMGQEVILRCVPISNHLYFYWYRQILGQKVEFLVSFYNNEISEKSEIFDDQFSVERPDGSNFTLKIRSTKLEDSAMYFCASSSPSKLFFGSGTQLSVL.

The chain is built from TRBV28 and TRBJ2-1, with D possibly being TRBD2 (6 bases). The germline V and J ends were trimmed by 2 bases and 0 bases, with 11 bases remaining between them. Germline CDR1 reads MDHEN; CDR2 reads SYDVKM. CDR3 size: 16 residues. This CDR3 is CASSLLSRDSYNEQFF. The CDR3 coding sequence is TGTGCCAGCAGTTTACTCTCGCGGGACTCCTACAATGAGCAGTTCTTC.

The V gene is TRBV7-3, the J gene TRBJ2-5, with D hard to call. The CDR3 consists of 15 residues. Germline CDR1 is SGHTA and CDR2 is FQGTGA. Trimming cost V 0 bases and J 5 bases, with 13 bases left between them. CDR3 protein: CASSLTWFAGETQYF. The CDR3 bases are TGTGCCAGCAGCTTAACGTGGTTCGCCGGGGAGACCCAGTACTTC.

V and J are TRBV5-1 and TRBJ1-2, with 9 bases matching TRBD1. This CDR3 contains 14 residues. Germline-derived CDR1 and CDR2 are SGHRS and YFSETQ. V shed 4 bases, J shed 6 bases, and the junction held 7 bases outside the gene matches. CDR3 sequence: CASSPGTGRDGYTF. CDR3 sequence (DNA): TGCGCCAGCAGCCCCGGGACAGGGCGGGATGGCTACACCTTC.

The CDR3: CASSTAGTGNTDTQYF. CDR3 nucleotides: TGTGCCAGCAGTACAGCCGGGACAGGGAATACAGATACGCAGTATTTT. This chain uses TRBV6-2 or TRBV6-3 with TRBJ2-3; TRBD1 aligns across 9 bases. This CDR3 comprises 16 residues. CDR1 and CDR2 from the germline V gene are MNHEY and SVGEGT. V dropped 5 bases and J dropped 3; count of bases not matched to a gene: 9.

CDR3 bases: TGTGCCAGCAGCCCCTCGGGTACGCAGTATTTT. It translates to CASSPSGTQYF. V and J are TRBV12-3 or TRBV12-4 and TRBJ2-3; D is ambiguous. The CDR3 length is 11 residues. V was shortened by 6 bases and J by 8 bases, with 9 bases between the two germline ends.

The V gene is TRBV5-1, the J gene TRBJ1-2; D unclear. Germline V gives CDR1 SGHRS, CDR2 YFSETQ. The CDR3 sequence is 14 residues long. With 0 bases removed from V and 5 bases from J, the gap between germline ends came to 11 bases. The CDR3 region has the DNA TGCGCCAGCAGCTTGGCCGGCGAGAGGTATGGCTACACCTTC. Translating gives CASSLAGERYGYTF.

The J gene is TRBJ2-3, the V gene TRBV11-2, with D unresolved. This CDR3 is built from 14 residues. Germline CDR1 is SGHAT and CDR2 is FQNNGV. Trimming took 2 bases from V and 2 from J, leaving 8 bases between them. For the CDR3, the DNA is TGTGCCAGCAGCTTATGGAGCGACACAGATACGCAGTATTTT. Amino acids: CASSLWSDTDTQYF.

This chain links TRBV29-1 with TRBJ2-1; 11 bases are shared with TRBD2. The germline V gene has CDR1 SQVTM and CDR2 ANQGSEA. This CDR3 spans 18 amino acids. V lost 1 base to trimming and J lost 2 bases; unmatched junction nucleotides: 10. The CDR3 DNA sequence: TGCAGCGTTGAAGGGGTGCTAGCGGGGGGATCAACCTACAATGAGCAGTTCTTC. The encoded protein is CSVEGVLAGGSTYNEQFF.

The V and J genes are TRBV3-1 (or the pseudogene TRBV3-2) and TRBJ2-1; 11 bases fit TRBD2. Trimming at V came to 4 bases and at J to 7 bases, leaving 6 bases not matched to a gene. The CDR3 covers 15 residues. Per the germline V gene, CDR1 is LGHDT and CDR2 is YNNKEL (reference sequence). CDR3 DNA: TGTGCCAGCAGCCCTTTTAGCGGGGGGGTGAATGAGCAGTTCTTC. This translates into CASSPFSGGVNEQFF.

This clone was recorded once. The V call is TRBV4-1, the J call TRBJ2-7, with D possibly matching TRBD2 (7 bases). V gave up 1 base and J gave up 4 bases, with 20 bases separating them. CDR3 length: 17 amino acids. Germline V lookup: CDR1 MGHRA, CDR2 YSYEKL. CDR3 bases: TGCGCCAGCAGCCAAGGGGCAGACAGGACTAGGGATTACGAGCAGTACTTC. Translating it yields CASSQGADRTRDYEQYF.

This chain uses TRBV6-5 with TRBJ2-7; 7 bases fit TRBD1. CDR3 length: 15 residues. J was trimmed by 2 bases and V by 2 bases; bases with no gene match: 6. The V gene's germline CDR1 is MNHEY and CDR2 SVGAGI. CDR3 sequence (DNA): TGTGCCAGCAGTTACACCACAGGGGTTCCCTACGAGCAGTACTTC. The encoded protein is CASSYTTGVPYEQYF.

This clone was seen once. V is TRBV27 and J is TRBJ2-2; 11 bases are a match to TRBD2. The V gene end was trimmed by 8 bases and the J gene end by 2 bases; junction bases not matched to a gene: 4. Germline V gene lookup returns CDR1 MNHEY and CDR2 SMNVEV (reference sequence). The CDR3 length is 15 residues. CDR3 nucleotides: TGTGCCAGCTGGCTAGCGGGAGGAAACACCGGGGAGCTGTTTTTT. Protein sequence: CASWLAGGNTGELFF.